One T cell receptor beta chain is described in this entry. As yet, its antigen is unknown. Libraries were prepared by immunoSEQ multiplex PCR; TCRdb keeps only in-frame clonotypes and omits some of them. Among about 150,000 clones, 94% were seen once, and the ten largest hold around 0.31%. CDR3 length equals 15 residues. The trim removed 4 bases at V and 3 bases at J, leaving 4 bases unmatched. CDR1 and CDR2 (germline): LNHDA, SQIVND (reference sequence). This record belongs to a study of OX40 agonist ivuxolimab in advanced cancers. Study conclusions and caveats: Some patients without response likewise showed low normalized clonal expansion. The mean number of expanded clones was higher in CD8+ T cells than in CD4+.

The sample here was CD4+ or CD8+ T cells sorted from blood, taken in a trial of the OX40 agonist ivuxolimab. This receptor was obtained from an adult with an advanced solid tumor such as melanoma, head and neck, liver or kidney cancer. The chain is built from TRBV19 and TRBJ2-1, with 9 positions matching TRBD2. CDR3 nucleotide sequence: TGTGCCAGTAGTACCCTAGCGGGAATCTACAATGAGCAGTTCTTC. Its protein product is CASSTLAGIYNEQFF.